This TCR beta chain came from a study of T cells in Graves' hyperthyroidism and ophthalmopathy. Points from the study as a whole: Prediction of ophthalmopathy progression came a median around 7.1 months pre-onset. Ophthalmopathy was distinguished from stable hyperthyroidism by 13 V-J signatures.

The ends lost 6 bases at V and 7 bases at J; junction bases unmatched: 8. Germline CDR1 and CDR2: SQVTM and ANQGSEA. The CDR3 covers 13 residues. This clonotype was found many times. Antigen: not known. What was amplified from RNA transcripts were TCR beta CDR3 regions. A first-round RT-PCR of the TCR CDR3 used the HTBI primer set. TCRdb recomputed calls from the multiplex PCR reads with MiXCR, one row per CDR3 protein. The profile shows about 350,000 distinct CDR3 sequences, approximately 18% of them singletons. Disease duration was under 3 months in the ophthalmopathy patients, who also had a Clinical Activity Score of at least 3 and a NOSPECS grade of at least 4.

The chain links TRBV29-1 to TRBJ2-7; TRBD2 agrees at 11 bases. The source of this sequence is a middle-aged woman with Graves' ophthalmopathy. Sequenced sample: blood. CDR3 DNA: TGCAGCGTATCCGGGACTAGCGGTATGGAGCAGTACTTC. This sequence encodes CSVSGTSGMEQYF.